Below, 5 T cell receptor beta chains from the same sample are listed, as sequenced in a study of early T cells in non-severe SARS-CoV-2 infection. One entry per CDR3 protein results from TCRdb running MiXCR on the 5' RACE reads. This sample has about 55,000 distinct CDR3 sequences, with under 15% found just once. Sequencing was done on a sample of whole blood. These receptors were taken from an adult who was a healthcare worker with PCR-confirmed SARS-CoV-2 infection or an uninfected control (not recorded which).

This clonotype appeared a few times. The chain links TRBV11-2 to TRBJ2-3; D is uncertain. The V gene lost 3 bases and the J gene lost 6 bases, with 7 bases spanning the gap. This CDR3 has 12 residues. Germline CDR1 SGHAT, CDR2 FQNNGV. The DNA for the CDR3 is TGTGCCAGCAGCTTCCGACCCGATACGCAGTATTTT. Translation gives CASSFRPDTQYF.

This clonotype was seen a few times. The rearrangement uses TRBV2 and TRBJ2-7, with D possibly called TRBD1 or TRBD2 (5 bases each). The CDR3 spans 15 residues. Germline V CDR1 and CDR2: SNHLY, FYNNEI. Trimming removed 3 bases at V and 2 bases at J, with 14 bases between. CDR3: CASSDFQGVPYEQYF. CDR3 in DNA: TGTGCCAGCAGTGATTTCCAGGGAGTTCCCTACGAGCAGTACTTC.

The genes are TRBV24-1 and TRBJ2-5; D perhaps matches TRBD1 (6 bases). The germline CDR1 and CDR2 sequences are KGHDR and SFDVKD. There are 17 residues in the CDR3. Trimming pared 4 bases from V and 1 base from J, leaving 18 bases between. CDR3 DNA: TGTGCCACCAGTGAACCCAAATCCGGGACACTCCAAGAGACCCAGTACTTC. Amino acids: CATSEPKSGTLQETQYF.

This clonotype was seen only a few times. The chain employs TRBV21-1 and TRBJ1-1. TRBV21-1 is tagged as a pseudogene. CDR3 length: 11 amino acids. The CDR3 protein is CASSKDSEAFF. The CDR3 region has the DNA TGTGCCAGCAGCAAAGACAGTGAAGCTTTCTTT.

This clonotype has a count of ten or more. The rearrangement uses TRBV20-1 and TRBJ1-2; TRBD1 aligns across 7 bases. CDR3 length: 12 residues. CDR1 DFQATT and CDR2 SNEGSKA come from the germline V gene (reference sequence). The trim removed 6 bases at V and 7 bases at J, leaving 8 bases unmatched. CDR3 region: CSAQDRRGGYTF. The CDR3 DNA sequence: TGCAGTGCCCAGGACAGGCGAGGTGGCTACACCTTC.